The 10 T cell receptor beta chains listed next were all sequenced from one sample in a study of patients and donors after allogeneic stem cell transplantation. One entry per CDR3 protein, called by TCRdb with MiXCR from the RT-PCR reads. The sample contains 800,000 to 1,000,000 distinct CDR3 sequences, about a sixth of which appear only once. Sequenced sample: blood, either unsorted or a sorted T cell fraction (not recorded which). The receptor source for this set is a human donor who was either an allogeneic HSCT recipient or a stem cell or donor lymphocyte infusion donor (not recorded which). It is not recorded whose cells these are; they may come from a transplant donor.

The CDR3 protein is CATTAGDKGTDTQYF. As DNA, the CDR3 is TGTGCCACCACGGCAGGGGACAAGGGCACAGATACGCAGTATTTT. The chain is built from TRBV24-1 and TRBJ2-3; D might be TRBD1 (6 bases). Trimming removed 8 bases from V and 1 base from J, with 15 bases in between. Germline-derived CDR1 and CDR2 are KGHDR and SFDVKD. The CDR3 runs to 15 residues.

This clonotype came up many times. V and J are TRBV7-9 and TRBJ1-2; 7 bases match TRBD1. Germline trimming cut 5 bases from V and 4 bases from J; bases unmatched to any gene: 7. CDR1 and CDR2 from the germline V gene are SEHNR and FQNEAQ (reference sequence). The CDR3 consists of 14 residues. This CDR3 reads CASSPQGGTYGYTF. The CDR3 coding sequence is TGTGCCAGCAGCCCTCAGGGGGGGACCTATGGCTACACCTTC. The full variable domain, with the rest looked up from reference TRBV7-9 and TRBJ1-2, is DTGVSQNPRHKITKRGQNVTFRCDPISEHNRLYWYRQTLGQGPEFLTYFQNEAQLEKSRLLSDRFSAERPKGSFSTLEIQRTEQGDSAMYLCASSPQGGTYGYTFGSGTRLTVV.

The V call is TRBV14, the J call TRBJ2-7; TRBD1 matches at 8 bases. V was pared by 4 bases and J by 0 bases, with 5 bases of the junction left unmatched. Germline V gene sequence: CDR1 SGHDN, CDR2 FVKESK. The CDR3 contains 15 residues. As DNA, the CDR3 is TGTGCCAGCAGCCCCGAACAGGGGGTCTCCTACGAGCAGTACTTC. This sequence encodes CASSPEQGVSYEQYF. Based on the CDR3 plus reference TRBV14 and TRBJ2-7, the full variable domain is EAGVTQFPSHSVIEKGQTVTLRCDPISGHDNLYWYRRVMGKEIKFLLHFVKESKQDESGMPNNRFLAERTGGTYSTLKVQPAELEDSGVYFCASSPEQGVSYEQYFGPGTRLTVT.

The rearrangement joins TRBV5-6 to TRBJ2-3; 13 bases map to TRBD2. The CDR3 length is 17 residues. CDR1 is SGHDT and CDR2 is YYEEEE in the germline V gene. V lost 2 bases to trimming and J lost 5 bases; unmatched junction nucleotides: 8. CDR3 sequence: CASSFRTSGSALDTQYF. The DNA for the CDR3 is TGTGCCAGCAGCTTTCGGACTAGCGGGAGCGCCTTAGATACGCAGTATTTT. Filled out from reference TRBV5-6 and TRBJ2-3, the complete variable domain reads DAGVTQSPTHLIKTRGQQVTLRCSPKSGHDTVSWYQQALGQGPQFIFQYYEEEERQRGNFPDRFSGHQFPNYSSELNVNALLLGDSALYLCASSFRTSGSALDTQYFGPGTRLTVL.

The J gene is TRBJ2-1, the V gene TRBV24-1; TRBD1 might be the D (6 bases). The V gene lost 2 bases and the J gene lost 0 bases, with 16 bases spanning the gap. CDR1 and CDR2 from the germline V gene are KGHDR and SFDVKD. The length of the CDR3 is 18 residues. The CDR3 is CATSDYQTGRSSYNEQFF. In nucleotides, the CDR3 is TGTGCCACCAGTGATTACCAGACAGGTCGAAGCTCCTACAATGAGCAGTTCTTC.

The CDR3 bases are TGTGCCAGCAGTTTATCCAGCGGAGGAGGACCCGATACGCAGTATTTT. Translation gives CASSLSSGGGPDTQYF. The chain uses TRBV27 and TRBJ2-3; a weak D match, TRBD2 (5 bases). CDR1 MNHEY and CDR2 SMNVEV come from the germline V gene (reference sequence). This CDR3 region has 16 residues. Trimming left V 0 bases short and J 6 bases short, with 16 bases between.

This clonotype was seen only a few times. The V call is TRBV6-2 or TRBV6-3, the J call TRBJ2-1, with 10 bases aligning to TRBD1. With V trimmed by 5 bases and J by 6 bases, 4 bases remained unmatched. The V gene's germline CDR1 is MNHEY and CDR2 SVGEGT. The CDR3 runs to 14 residues. The CDR3 loop reads CASSPGQGVNEQFF. DNA of the CDR3: TGTGCCAGCAGTCCCGGACAGGGGGTCAATGAGCAGTTCTTC.

This clonotype was detected only a few times. The V call is TRBV5-1, the J call TRBJ2-7, with a possible D match to TRBD1 (6 bases). The germline V gene has CDR1 SGHRS and CDR2 YFSETQ. The germline V and J ends were trimmed by 3 bases and 6 bases, with 16 bases remaining between them. The CDR3 has 14 amino acids. CDR3 coding DNA: TGCGCCAGCAGCTGGGGGCTGGGGAGTAGCGAGCAGTACTTC. Amino acid sequence: CASSWGLGSSEQYF.

This clonotype turned up a few times. The rearrangement uses TRBV29-1 and TRBJ1-3, with no clear D. This CDR3 contains 12 residues. Germline values: CDR1 SQVTM, CDR2 ANQGSEA. Trimming took off 4 bases at V and 4 bases at J, with 8 bases between the two ends. CDR3: CSVVNQGNTIYF. The CDR3 DNA reads TGCAGCGTTGTAAATCAAGGAAACACCATATATTTT.

In its sample, this clonotype was seen a few times. The genes are TRBV27 and TRBJ2-1; TRBD2 matches 10 bases. Trimming cost V 8 bases and J 4 bases; bases outside gene matches: 5. The CDR3 contains 14 residues. CDR1 and CDR2 (germline): MNHEY, SMNVEV (reference sequence). In DNA form, the CDR3 reads TGTGCCAGCGGCCTAGCGGGAGCGTACAATGAGCAGTTCTTC. Translation: CASGLAGAYNEQFF.